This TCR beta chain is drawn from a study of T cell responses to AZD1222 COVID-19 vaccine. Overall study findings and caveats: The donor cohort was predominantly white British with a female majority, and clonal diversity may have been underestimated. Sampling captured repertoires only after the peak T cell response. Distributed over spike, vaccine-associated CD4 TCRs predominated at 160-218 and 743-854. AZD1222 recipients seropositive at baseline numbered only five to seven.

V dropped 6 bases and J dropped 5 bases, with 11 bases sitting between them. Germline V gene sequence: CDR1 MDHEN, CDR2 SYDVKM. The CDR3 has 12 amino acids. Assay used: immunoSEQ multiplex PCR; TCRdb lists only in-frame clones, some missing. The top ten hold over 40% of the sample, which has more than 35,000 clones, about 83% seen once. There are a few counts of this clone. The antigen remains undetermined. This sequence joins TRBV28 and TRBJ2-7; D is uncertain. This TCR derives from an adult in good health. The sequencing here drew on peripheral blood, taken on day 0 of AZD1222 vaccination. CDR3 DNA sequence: TGTGCCAGCAGCCAGGCCCACCACGAGCAGTACTTC. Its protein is CASSQAHHEQYF.